Shown below are 27 T cell receptor beta chains from a single sample sequenced in a study of STAT5B mutations in CD4+ large granular lymphocyte leukemia. TCRdb keeps only in-frame clones here, not all; method: immunoSEQ multiplex PCR. The sample holds more than 30,000 clones; roughly 91% are singletons and the top ten take over 0.35%. Sequencing input: CD4+ T cells from blood buffy coats. These receptors came from a human donor in good health.

The chain couples TRBV4-2 to TRBJ2-1; 7 bases match TRBD2. Trimming took 1 base from V and 6 from J; bases not matched to a gene: 9. This CDR3 spans 16 amino acids. CDR1 is LGHNA and CDR2 is YNFKEQ in the germline V gene. The DNA of the CDR3 is TGTGCCAGCAGCCAAGCCCCTGGACTAGGGGCCAATGAGCAGTTCTTC. This gives the protein CASSQAPGLGANEQFF.

The sample holds a few counts of this clone. The V and J genes are TRBV6-5 and TRBJ1-5, with D uncertain. The CDR3 loop spans 13 amino acids. Germline CDR1 MNHEY, CDR2 SVGAGI. V was trimmed by 0 bases and J by 8 bases, leaving 8 bases between them. CDR3 sequence (DNA): TGTGCCAGCAGTTACTCAAGGGCTGAGCCCCAGCATTTT. Translation gives CASSYSRAEPQHF.

V is TRBV29-1 and J is TRBJ2-3; 13 bases are shared with TRBD2. The germline gives CDR1 SQVTM, CDR2 ANQGSEA. The CDR3 has 17 residues. V dropped 2 bases and J dropped 1; count of bases not matched to a gene: 6. CDR3 loop: CSVETGLAGAGTDTQYF. The CDR3 region has the DNA TGCAGCGTTGAAACAGGACTAGCGGGAGCCGGCACAGATACGCAGTATTTT.

The rearrangement uses TRBV5-1 and TRBJ2-5; D is unresolved. The CDR3 is 12 residues long. Germline values: CDR1 SGHRS, CDR2 YFSETQ. Trimming pared 0 bases from V and 4 bases from J, leaving 4 bases between. The CDR3 spells CASSLAAETQYF. CDR3 coding DNA: TGCGCCAGCAGCTTGGCCGCAGAGACCCAGTACTTC.

V usage is TRBV7-9 and J usage is TRBJ2-2; 7 positions match TRBD2. CDR1 is SEHNR and CDR2 is FQNEAQ in the germline V gene (reference sequence). J gave up 1 base and V 5 bases, and 4 bases lay outside the gene matches. This CDR3 has 15 residues. Here the CDR3 reads CASSRGLRNTGELFF. The CDR3 DNA is TGTGCCAGCAGCCGGGGACTACGGAACACCGGGGAGCTGTTTTTT. Full variable domain (missing parts from reference TRBV7-9 and TRBJ2-2): DTGVSQNPRHKITKRGQNVTFRCDPISEHNRLYWYRQTLGQGPEFLTYFQNEAQLEKSRLLSDRFSAERPKGSFSTLEIQRTEQGDSAMYLCASSRGLRNTGELFFGEGSRLTVL.

The rearrangement links TRBV28 to TRBJ2-2; D is ambiguous. V gave up 4 bases and J gave up 2 bases, with 11 bases separating them. The CDR3 is 15 amino acids. CDR1 is MDHEN and CDR2 is SYDVKM in the germline V gene. The CDR3 sequence is CASSSGYRNTGELFF. CDR3 in DNA: TGTGCCAGCAGTTCCGGATATAGAAACACCGGGGAGCTGTTTTTT.

The rearrangement joins TRBV5-1 to TRBJ2-1; 9 bases agree with TRBD2. Germline-derived CDR1 and CDR2 are SGHRS and YFSETQ. Trimming cost V 5 bases and J 6 bases; bases outside gene matches: 6. The CDR3 length is 14 residues. Here the CDR3 DNA reads TGCGCCAGCAGTAATAGCGGGAGCGTCAATGAGCAGTTCTTC. Residues: CASSNSGSVNEQFF.

This clone has just one count. The gene calls are TRBV5-4 and TRBJ2-1; the match to TRBD2 covers 9 bases. The CDR3 contains 14 residues. After removal of 3 bases from V and 9 bases from J, the junction contained 7 bases not matched to a gene. Germline V gene data show CDR1 as SGHNT and CDR2 as YYREEE (reference sequence). CDR3 nucleotide sequence: TGTGCCAGCAGCTCGCCTCTAGCGGGGAGTGAGCAGTTCTTC. Translating it yields CASSSPLAGSEQFF.

The chain links TRBV6-1 to TRBJ2-1; D not certain. Germline lookup yields CDR1 MNHNS and CDR2 SASEGT. This CDR3 contains 13 residues. The V gene lost 7 bases and the J gene lost 8 bases, with 15 bases spanning the gap. CDR3: CASKLILMDEQFF. The CDR3 DNA reads TGTGCCAGCAAACTGATCTTAATGGATGAGCAGTTCTTC.

The chain carries TRBV11-2 and TRBJ2-7, with 9 nucleotides matching TRBD2. This CDR3 is built from 15 residues. Germline values: CDR1 SGHAT, CDR2 FQNNGV. The V gene end was trimmed by 5 bases and the J gene end by 4 bases; junction bases not matched to a gene: 9. The CDR3 region has the DNA TGTGCCAGCAGCGTGTCTAGCGGGATTGTTTACGAGCAGTACTTC. Its protein product is CASSVSSGIVYEQYF.

V gene TRBV27 combines with J gene TRBJ2-1; 16 bases line up with TRBD2. The CDR3 spans 15 residues. J was trimmed by 7 bases and V by 5 bases; bases with no gene match: 2. Germline assignment: CDR1 MNHEY and CDR2 SMNVEV (reference sequence). CDR3 residues: CASSPGLAGGNEQFF. The CDR3 region has the DNA TGTGCCAGCAGTCCGGGACTAGCGGGGGGGAATGAGCAGTTCTTC.

The genes are TRBV6-5 and TRBJ2-5; 7 bases line up with TRBD1. Trimming at V came to 0 bases and at J to 6 bases, leaving 7 bases not matched to a gene. The CDR3 is 15 amino acids. Germline V CDR1 and CDR2: MNHEY, SVGAGI. The CDR3 is CASSYSAGGLKTQYF. CDR3 nucleotide sequence: TGTGCCAGCAGTTACTCGGCAGGGGGTCTAAAGACCCAGTACTTC.

The chain links TRBV2 to TRBJ2-1; 14 positions match TRBD2. The CDR3 consists of 18 residues. Germline V gene data show CDR1 as SNHLY and CDR2 as FYNNEI. V was clipped by 6 bases and J by 7 bases; unmatched bases: 14. CDR3 loop: CASSTLPPGLAGVNEQFF. The CDR3 coding sequence is TGTGCCAGCAGCACCCTCCCCCCGGGACTAGCGGGAGTAAATGAGCAGTTCTTC. The full variable domain, its missing parts supplied by reference TRBV2 and TRBJ2-1, is EPEVTQTPSHQVTQMGQEVILRCVPISNHLYFYWYRQILGQKVEFLVSFYNNEISEKSEIFDDQFSVERPDGSNFTLKIRSTKLEDSAMYFCASSTLPPGLAGVNEQFFGPGTRLTVL.

The chain couples TRBV30 to TRBJ1-2; D may be TRBD1 (6 bases). The V end lost 7 bases, the J end lost 3 bases, and 21 bases lay between the germline ends. Germline V gives CDR1 GTSNPN, CDR2 SVGIG (reference sequence). This CDR3 is 15 amino acids long. CDR3: CASTSGTPRDYGYTF. The DNA for the CDR3 is TGTGCCTCGACTTCCGGGACACCCAGGGACTATGGCTACACCTTC.

The chain is built from TRBV4-2 and TRBJ2-7; 9 nucleotides match TRBD2. Trimming cost V 5 bases and J 0 bases; bases outside gene matches: 2. The CDR3 spans 14 residues. Germline V lookup: CDR1 LGHNA, CDR2 YNFKEQ. The CDR3 bases are TGTGCCAGCAGCGGGACTAGCTACTCCTACGAGCAGTACTTC. Translation gives CASSGTSYSYEQYF.

The sample holds one count of this clone. V gene TRBV11-2 combines with J gene TRBJ1-5; D is possibly TRBD1 (5 bases). The CDR3 spans 12 residues. From germline, CDR1 is SGHAT and CDR2 FQNNGV. Trimming removed 0 bases at V and 8 bases at J, with 5 bases between. This chain's CDR3 is CASSLEGEPQHF. The CDR3 DNA reads TGTGCCAGCAGCTTAGAGGGGGAGCCCCAGCATTTT.

The chain employs TRBV5-6 and TRBJ1-2, with 9 nucleotides matching TRBD1. Germline CDR1 reads SGHDT; CDR2 reads YYEEEE. After removal of 3 bases from V and 4 bases from J, the junction contained 7 bases not matched to a gene. This CDR3 has 15 residues. CDR3 in DNA: TGTGCCAGCAGCTCCTGGGACAGGGAGGGCTATGGCTACACCTTC. As protein: CASSSWDREGYGYTF.

This clone occurred a few times. The chain couples TRBV11-2 to TRBJ2-3; 10 nucleotides match TRBD2. Germline lookup yields CDR1 SGHAT and CDR2 FQNNGV. The V and J ends lost 3 bases and 6 bases, in that order; junction bases with no gene match: 6. CDR3 length equals 15 residues. CDR3: CASSFGLAEVDTQYF. CDR3 DNA sequence: TGTGCCAGCAGCTTCGGACTAGCGGAGGTGGATACGCAGTATTTT.

This clone was detected a few times. In DNA form, the CDR3 reads TGTGCCAGCAGTATAGAGGAAACTATCTCTGGGGCCAACGTCCTGACTTTC. Amino acids: CASSIEETISGANVLTF. The rearrangement uses TRBV28 and TRBJ2-6, with D hard to call. This CDR3 has 17 residues. From germline, CDR1 is MDHEN and CDR2 SYDVKM. V was pared by 5 bases and J by 0 bases, with 14 bases between.

The table lists this clone with a count of one. CDR3 sequence (DNA): TGTGCCAGCAGCTTAGCGGGAAGCTACTCCTACGAGCAGTACTTC. Translating it yields CASSLAGSYSYEQYF. The chain combines TRBV2 with TRBJ2-7; the match to TRBD2 covers 8 bases. V trimming: 6 bases; J trimming: 0 bases; junction bases outside the gene matches: 7. This CDR3 contains 15 residues. From germline, CDR1 is SNHLY and CDR2 FYNNEI. Full variable domain (outside the CDR3, taken from reference TRBV2 and TRBJ2-7): EPEVTQTPSHQVTQMGQEVILRCVPISNHLYFYWYRQILGQKVEFLVSFYNNEISEKSEIFDDQFSVERPDGSNFTLKIRSTKLEDSAMYFCASSLAGSYSYEQYFGPGTRLTVT.

The chain recombines TRBV7-9 with TRBJ1-2; no reliable D call. V was shortened by 4 bases and J by 8 bases, with 11 bases between the two germline ends. In germline, CDR1 is SEHNR, CDR2 FQNEAQ (reference sequence). The CDR3 has 12 residues. For the CDR3, the DNA is TGTGCCAGCAGCTGGGGAACTGGGGGCTACACCTTC. Its translation is CASSWGTGGYTF.

V and J are TRBV6-6 and TRBJ1-4; D is ambiguous. CDR1 and CDR2 (germline): MNHNY, SVGAGI (reference sequence). The CDR3 contains 14 residues. The V end was cut by 6 bases, the J end by 8 bases, with 16 bases between. CDR3 DNA sequence: TGTGCCAGCAGAGACGGGGATCGGGGAGAAAAACTGTTTTTT. It codes for CASRDGDRGEKLFF.

The CDR3 DNA reads as TGTGCCAGCAGCTTCGTCGGGCTCAGCACAGATACGCAGTATTTT. This encodes CASSFVGLSTDTQYF. This chain uses TRBV7-2 with TRBJ2-3; D is unresolved. The CDR3 is 15 amino acids. V gave up 3 bases and J gave up 0 bases, with 10 bases separating them. CDR1 and CDR2 (germline): SGHTA, FQGNSA.

The V and J genes are TRBV7-9 and TRBJ1-2; weak D call: TRBD1 (5 bases). The length of the CDR3 is 12 residues. Trimming pared 4 bases from V and 8 bases from J, leaving 11 bases between. Germline-derived CDR1 and CDR2 are SEHNR and FQNEAQ (reference sequence). DNA for the CDR3: TGTGCCAGCAGCTCCCATCGGGGCGGCTACACCTTC. Its protein product is CASSSHRGGYTF.

The genes are TRBV5-1 and TRBJ1-1, with D possibly TRBD1 on 5 matching bases. Trimming cost V 2 bases and J 1 base, with 6 bases left between them. CDR3 size: 13 residues. The germline CDR1 and CDR2 sequences are SGHRS and YFSETQ. CDR3 residues: CASSFGGNTEAFF. The CDR3 DNA reads as TGCGCCAGCAGCTTCGGGGGGAACACTGAAGCTTTCTTT.

V usage is TRBV6-1 and J usage is TRBJ1-1; D perhaps matches TRBD1 (5 bases). In germline, CDR1 is MNHNS, CDR2 SASEGT. This CDR3 contains 14 residues. V gave up 0 bases and J gave up 7 bases, with 12 bases separating them. The CDR3 loop reads CASSEAGTVREAFF. CDR3 coding DNA: TGTGCCAGCAGTGAAGCGGGGACTGTCCGTGAAGCTTTCTTT.

The chain recombines TRBV19 with TRBJ2-1; D not resolved. The CDR3 covers 15 residues. Trimming removed 1 base at V and 2 bases at J, with 9 bases between. Germline V gene lookup returns CDR1 LNHDA and CDR2 SQIVND (reference sequence). CDR3 amino acids: CASSIGTITYNEQFF. DNA of the CDR3: TGTGCCAGTAGTATAGGGACCATTACCTACAATGAGCAGTTCTTC.